These 25 T cell receptor beta chains originate from one sample sequenced in a study of cytomegalovirus exposure and HLA in healthy donors. A multiplex PCR was run with 60 Vbeta primers and 13 Jbeta primers. The method was immunoSEQ multiplex PCR; TCRdb's version includes in-frame clones alone and lacks a portion of them. The sample records more than 150,000 clones, roughly 87% being singletons. Sequenced input: PBMCs. These receptors were obtained from a man aged 40-50 years in good health and CMV-seronegative.

This rearrangement joins TRBV7-2 to TRBJ2-3; D perhaps matches TRBD1 (5 bases). The CDR3 sequence is 16 residues long. Germline V CDR1 and CDR2: SGHTA, FQGNSA. Trimming removed 5 bases at V and 0 bases at J, with 15 bases between. Here the CDR3 DNA reads TGTGCCAGCAGCGACAGACAGATTTCTAGCACAGATACGCAGTATTTT. This translates into CASSDRQISSTDTQYF.

The V and J genes are TRBV5-1 and TRBJ2-3; tentative D call: TRBD2 (7 bases). The germline V gene has CDR1 SGHRS and CDR2 YFSETQ. The CDR3 has 15 residues. V was pared by 0 bases and J by 6 bases, with 14 bases between. The chain's CDR3 is CASSLGPGGVDTQYF. The CDR3 region has the DNA TGCGCCAGCAGCTTGGGACCGGGGGGCGTCGATACGCAGTATTTT.

V usage is TRBV9 and J usage is TRBJ2-3, with D perhaps TRBD2 (5 bases). CDR1 and CDR2 (germline): SGDLS, YYNGEE. CDR3 length: 17 amino acids. Trimming pared 0 bases from V and 4 bases from J, leaving 18 bases between. The CDR3 sequence is CASSVVASRRYSDTQYF. The CDR3 coding sequence is TGTGCCAGCAGCGTAGTGGCTAGCCGGAGGTATTCAGATACGCAGTATTTT.

The chain links TRBV28 to TRBJ2-5, with 7 bases fitting TRBD1. The CDR3 covers 16 residues. Germline lookup yields CDR1 MDHEN and CDR2 SYDVKM. J lost 1 base, V lost 3 bases, and 8 bases had no gene match. CDR3 sequence: CASSLQGEIFQETQYF. The CDR3 coding sequence is TGTGCCAGCAGTTTGCAGGGGGAGATCTTCCAAGAGACCCAGTACTTC.

The gene calls are TRBV5-1 and TRBJ2-5, with 9 bases lining up with TRBD2. The CDR3 is made up of 17 amino acids. Trimming removed 4 bases from V and 1 base from J; junction bases left unmatched: 11. Per the germline V gene, CDR1 is SGHRS and CDR2 is YFSETQ. Here the CDR3 DNA reads TGCGCCAGCAGCCGGGGGCCTAGCGGGAAGGGCCAAGAGACCCAGTACTTC. Translating it yields CASSRGPSGKGQETQYF.

CDR3 protein: CASSLKFAQGASGANVLTF. The CDR3 nucleotides read TGCGCCAGCAGCTTGAAATTCGCACAGGGGGCGTCCGGGGCCAACGTCCTGACTTTC. The chain combines TRBV5-1 with TRBJ2-6; 9 nucleotides match TRBD1. There are 19 residues in the CDR3. V shed 1 base and J 4 bases; nucleotides not matched to a gene: 12. From germline, CDR1 is SGHRS and CDR2 YFSETQ.

The rearrangement links TRBV28 to TRBJ2-7; 12 bases line up with TRBD1. Germline CDR1 reads MDHEN; CDR2 reads SYDVKM. The CDR3 extends over 15 amino acids. Trimming at V came to 8 bases and at J to 7 bases, leaving 12 bases not matched to a gene. The CDR3 spells CASHTRGQGAREQYF. In nucleotides, the CDR3 is TGTGCCAGCCACACGAGGGGACAGGGGGCGCGGGAGCAGTACTTC.

The V call is TRBV7-2, the J call TRBJ1-1; D perhaps matches TRBD1 (5 bases). Germline V gives CDR1 SGHTA, CDR2 FQGNSA. Trimming took 5 bases from V and 10 from J, leaving 11 bases between them. The CDR3 runs 11 residues. The CDR3 nucleotides read TGTGCCAGCAGCGCTGAAAGGGGAGCTTTCTTT. Amino acids: CASSAERGAFF.

Notes on this clone: The junction differs from germline at one of its ends, possibly a read error. V gene TRBV5-5 combines with J gene TRBJ1-2, with a weak D call TRBD1 (5 bases). CDR3 length: 14 amino acids. Germline assignment: CDR1 SGHKS and CDR2 YYEKEE (reference sequence). CDR3 amino acids: CAGSLGQGEEGYTF. DNA for the CDR3: TGTGCCGGCAGCTTGGGGCAGGGTGAAGAGGGCTACACCTTC.

The chain uses TRBV9 and TRBJ2-3, with D maybe TRBD2 (6 bases). Germline values: CDR1 SGDLS, CDR2 YYNGEE. Deletions cut 4 bases from V and 1 base from J, with 13 bases between. CDR3 size: 15 residues. The chain's CDR3 is CASSFNPGGTDTQYF. CDR3 in DNA: TGTGCCAGCAGCTTCAACCCGGGAGGCACAGATACGCAGTATTTT.

This sequence joins TRBV28 and TRBJ1-1; 7 nucleotides align to TRBD1. Trimming removed 5 bases from V and 6 bases from J; junction bases left unmatched: 12. CDR1 and CDR2 (germline): MDHEN, SYDVKM. The CDR3 runs 15 residues. Written as DNA, the CDR3 is TGTGCCAGCAGTGGTACGACAGGGTTTGGCGCTGAAGCTTTCTTT. Amino acids: CASSGTTGFGAEAFF.

V usage is TRBV19 and J usage is TRBJ2-3, with D perhaps matching TRBD1 (5 bases). The CDR3 is made up of 13 amino acids. V lost 6 bases and J 4 bases, leaving 11 bases between the germline ends. CDR1 and CDR2 (germline): LNHDA, SQIVND (reference sequence). Here the CDR3 reads CASSDSRADTQYF. In DNA, the CDR3 is TGTGCCAGTAGCGACAGTCGCGCAGATACGCAGTATTTT. The full variable domain, completed using reference TRBV19 and TRBJ2-3, is DGGITQSPKYLFRKEGQNVTLSCEQNLNHDAMYWYRQDPGQGLRLIYYSQIVNDFQKGDIAEGYSVSREKKESFPLTVTSAQKNPTAFYLCASSDSRADTQYFGPGTRLTVL.

V usage is TRBV19 and J usage is TRBJ1-5, with D possibly TRBD1 on 6 matching bases. CDR3 length: 16 amino acids. V was trimmed by 3 bases and J by 0 bases, leaving 12 bases between them. Germline CDR1 LNHDA, CDR2 SQIVND (reference sequence). The CDR3 loop reads CASSIPGDYSNQPQHF. In DNA, the CDR3 is TGTGCCAGTAGTATTCCAGGGGACTATAGCAATCAGCCCCAGCATTTT.

The chain uses TRBV29-1 and TRBJ2-7; TRBD2 might be the D (6 bases). V was pared by 0 bases and J by 3 bases, with 15 bases between. This CDR3 is 15 amino acids long. Germline CDR1 reads SQVTM; CDR2 reads ANQGSEA. This CDR3 reads CSVEDPSGGFYEQYF. The DNA for the CDR3 is TGCAGCGTTGAAGATCCTTCTGGGGGGTTCTACGAGCAGTACTTC.

This clone showed up just once. Here the CDR3 reads CASSPGGQGDVQGYTF. For the CDR3, the DNA is TGTGCCAGCAGCCCCGGGGGACAGGGGGATGTACAGGGCTACACCTTC. J is TRBJ1-2 and V is TRBV9; 11 nucleotides match TRBD1. Per germline, CDR1 SGDLS and CDR2 YYNGEE. V was pared by 4 bases and J by 8 bases, with 13 bases of the junction left unmatched. The CDR3 extends over 16 amino acids.

This chain uses TRBV19 with TRBJ1-1; 9 bases line up with TRBD1. After removal of 5 bases from V and 4 bases from J, the junction contained 8 bases not matched to a gene. The germline V gene encodes CDR1 LNHDA and CDR2 SQIVND (reference sequence). The CDR3 loop spans 15 amino acids. As DNA, the CDR3 is TGTGCCAGTAGTCTTGGGACAGGGAAGAGCACTGAAGCTTTCTTT. Translating it yields CASSLGTGKSTEAFF. Complete variable domain (other parts from reference TRBV19 and TRBJ1-1): DGGITQSPKYLFRKEGQNVTLSCEQNLNHDAMYWYRQDPGQGLRLIYYSQIVNDFQKGDIAEGYSVSREKKESFPLTVTSAQKNPTAFYLCASSLGTGKSTEAFFGQGTRLTVV.

This clone came up a few times. This chain joins TRBV6-6 and TRBJ2-7; TRBD1 aligns across 10 bases. Germline V gene sequence: CDR1 MNHNY, CDR2 SVGAGI (reference sequence). The CDR3 runs to 15 residues. Trimming took 6 bases from V and 1 from J; bases not matched to a gene: 6. CDR3 sequence (DNA): TGTGCCAGCAGCGAACCGGGACAGGGGTCCTACGAGCAGTACTTC. It yields the protein CASSEPGQGSYEQYF.

The rearrangement joins TRBV30 to TRBJ1-5; D is ambiguous. This CDR3 is 16 amino acids long. CDR1 and CDR2 (germline): GTSNPN, SVGIG (reference sequence). The V end was cut by 0 bases, the J end by 2 bases, with 14 bases between. CDR3 sequence: CAWSVGSSRGNQPQHF. As DNA, the CDR3 is TGTGCCTGGAGTGTAGGGAGCTCTAGGGGCAATCAGCCCCAGCATTTT.

This clone was counted a single time. The J gene is TRBJ1-1, the V gene TRBV14; a weak D match, TRBD1 (5 bases). Trimming left V 1 base short and J 4 bases short, with 16 bases between. The CDR3 extends over 16 amino acids. Germline CDR1 reads SGHDN; CDR2 reads FVKESK. The CDR3 nucleotides are TGTGCCAGCAGCCAAGGGCTCGGCAGGGCGGCCACTGAAGCTTTCTTT. Encoded protein: CASSQGLGRAATEAFF.

The rearrangement uses TRBV19 and TRBJ2-7; a possible D gene is TRBD1 (6 bases). With 4 bases removed from V and 2 bases from J, the gap between germline ends came to 9 bases. This CDR3 is 13 amino acids long. Germline assignment: CDR1 LNHDA and CDR2 SQIVND (reference sequence). In nucleotides, the CDR3 is TGTGCCAGTAGTACCGGACAGACCTACGAGCAGTACTTC. This sequence encodes CASSTGQTYEQYF.

V usage is TRBV21-1 and J usage is TRBJ2-1; TRBD2 is the table's D call, not checked against the DNA. TRBV21-1 is a pseudogene locus. This CDR3 is 19 amino acids long. The CDR3 DNA sequence: TGTGCCAGCAGCCTTCCGTCACGGGGCGGGAGGTGGTCCTACAATGAGCAGTTCTTC. Translating gives CASSLPSRGGRWSYNEQFF.

J is TRBJ2-1 and V is TRBV19; 10 positions match TRBD2. The CDR3 is 15 residues long. Losses at the gene ends were 7 bases for V and 4 bases for J; bases not matched to a gene: 7. Germline loops: CDR1 LNHDA, CDR2 SQIVND (reference sequence). The CDR3 DNA follows: TGTGCCAGTAAGACCCGGACTAGCGGTTACAATGAGCAGTTCTTC. It translates to CASKTRTSGYNEQFF.

V is TRBV11-2 and J is TRBJ2-1; D not certain. This CDR3 has 14 residues. V was clipped by 7 bases and J by 10 bases, with 20 bases between them. CDR1 and CDR2 (germline): SGHAT, FQNNGV. The DNA of the CDR3 is TGTGCCAGCACCCGCTTGGGCCCCTCTTGGGAGCAGTTCTTC. Its protein is CASTRLGPSWEQFF. The complete variable domain, with remaining parts taken from reference TRBV11-2 and TRBJ2-1, reads EAGVAQSPRYKIIEKRQSVAFWCNPISGHATLYWYQQILGQGPKLLIQFQNNGVVDDSQLPKDRFSAERLKGVDSTLKIQPAKLEDSAVYLCASTRLGPSWEQFFGPGTRLTVL.

This clone was detected a few times. This rearrangement joins TRBV5-1 to TRBJ2-5; 13 positions agree with TRBD2. The CDR3 length is 15 residues. With V trimmed by 4 bases and J by 4 bases, 4 bases remained unmatched. The germline V gene has CDR1 SGHRS and CDR2 YFSETQ. The CDR3: CASSPLAGGPETQYF. The CDR3 nucleotides read TGCGCCAGCAGCCCACTAGCGGGAGGGCCAGAGACCCAGTACTTC.

This rearrangement joins TRBV7-3 to TRBJ2-1; 9 positions match TRBD2. Germline lookup yields CDR1 SGHTA and CDR2 FQGTGA. There are 15 residues in the CDR3. With V trimmed by 3 bases and J by 7 bases, 7 bases remained unmatched. This CDR3 reads CASSFVGSGSNEQFF. The CDR3 nucleotides are TGTGCCAGCAGCTTCGTAGGTAGCGGGAGTAATGAGCAGTTCTTC.